Sequencing of this T cell receptor beta chain was carried out in a study of cytomegalovirus exposure and HLA in healthy donors. Germline CDR1 is LNHDA and CDR2 is SQIVND (reference sequence). Trimming left V 4 bases short and J 2 bases short, with 10 bases between. CDR3 length: 14 amino acids. Measured with immunoSEQ multiplex PCR; TCRdb has only the in-frame clones, and not every one. The table includes some 180,000 clones, 86% detected once. This receptor was taken from a man younger than 40 in good health and CMV-seropositive. The chain is built from TRBV19 and TRBJ2-3; the D gene is possibly TRBD2 (6 bases). Sequenced material: PBMCs. DNA for the CDR3: TGTGCCAGTAGTACGGGACTGAACACAGATACGCAGTATTTT. As protein: CASSTGLNTDTQYF.